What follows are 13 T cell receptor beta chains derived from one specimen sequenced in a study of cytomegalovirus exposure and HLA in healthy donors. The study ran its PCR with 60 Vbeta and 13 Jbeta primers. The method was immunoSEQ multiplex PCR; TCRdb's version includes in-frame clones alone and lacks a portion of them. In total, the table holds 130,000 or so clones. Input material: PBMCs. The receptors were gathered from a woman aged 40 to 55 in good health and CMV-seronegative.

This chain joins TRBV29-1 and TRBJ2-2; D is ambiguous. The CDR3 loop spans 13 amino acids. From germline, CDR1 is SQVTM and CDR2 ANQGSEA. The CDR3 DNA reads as TGCAGGTGCAAACCAGCGAACACCGGGGAGCTGTTTTTT. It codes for CRCKPANTGELFF.

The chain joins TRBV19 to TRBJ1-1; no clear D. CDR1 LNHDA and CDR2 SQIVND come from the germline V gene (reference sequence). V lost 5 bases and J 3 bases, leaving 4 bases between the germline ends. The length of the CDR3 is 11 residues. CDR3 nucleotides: TGTGCCAGTAGTCAGTACACTGAAGCTTTCTTT. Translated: CASSQYTEAFF.

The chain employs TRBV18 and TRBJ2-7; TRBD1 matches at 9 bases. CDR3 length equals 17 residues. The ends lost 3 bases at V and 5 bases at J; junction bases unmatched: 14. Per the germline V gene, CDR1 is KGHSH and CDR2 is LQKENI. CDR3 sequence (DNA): TGTGCCAGCTCACCGGCCGGGACAGGGACCGTTCTCAACGAGCAGTACTTC. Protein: CASSPAGTGTVLNEQYF. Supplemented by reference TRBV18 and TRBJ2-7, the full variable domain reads NAGVMQNPRHLVRRRGQEARLRCSPMKGHSHVYWYRQLPEEGLKFMVYLQKENIIDESGMPKERFSAEFPKEGPSILRIQQVVRGDSAAYFCASSPAGTGTVLNEQYFGPGTRLTVT.

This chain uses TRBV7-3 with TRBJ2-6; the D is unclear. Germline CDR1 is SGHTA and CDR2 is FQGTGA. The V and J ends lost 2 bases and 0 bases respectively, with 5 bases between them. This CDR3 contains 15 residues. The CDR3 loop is CASSLYSSGANVLTF. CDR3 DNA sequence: TGTGCCAGCAGCTTATACAGCTCTGGGGCCAACGTCCTGACTTTC.

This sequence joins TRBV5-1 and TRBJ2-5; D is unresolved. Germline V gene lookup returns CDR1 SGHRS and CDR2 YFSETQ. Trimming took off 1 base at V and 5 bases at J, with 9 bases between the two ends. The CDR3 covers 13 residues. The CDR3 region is CASSLNPRETQYF. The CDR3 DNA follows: TGCGCCAGCAGCTTGAACCCGCGGGAGACCCAGTACTTC.

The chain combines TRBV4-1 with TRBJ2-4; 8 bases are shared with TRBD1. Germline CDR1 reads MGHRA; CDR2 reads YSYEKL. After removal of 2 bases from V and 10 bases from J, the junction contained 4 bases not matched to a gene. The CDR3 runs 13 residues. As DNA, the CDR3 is TGCGCCAGCAGCCAACAGGGGGCCGGGATTCAGTACTTC. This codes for CASSQQGAGIQYF.

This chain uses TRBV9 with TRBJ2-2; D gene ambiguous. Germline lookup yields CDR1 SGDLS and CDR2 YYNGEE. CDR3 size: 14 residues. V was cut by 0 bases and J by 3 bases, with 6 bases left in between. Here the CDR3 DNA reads TGTGCCAGCAGCGTAGTCTTAGACACCGGGGAGCTGTTTTTT. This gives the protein CASSVVLDTGELFF.

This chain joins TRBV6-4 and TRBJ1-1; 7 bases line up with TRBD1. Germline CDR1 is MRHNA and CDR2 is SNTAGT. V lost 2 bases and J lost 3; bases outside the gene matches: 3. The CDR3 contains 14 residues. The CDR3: CASSDGQADTEAFF. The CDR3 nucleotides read TGTGCCAGCAGTGACGGACAGGCCGACACTGAAGCTTTCTTT.

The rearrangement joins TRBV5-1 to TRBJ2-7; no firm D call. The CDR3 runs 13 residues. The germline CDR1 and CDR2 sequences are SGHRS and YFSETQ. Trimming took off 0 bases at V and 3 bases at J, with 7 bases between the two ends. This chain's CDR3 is CASSLAAGYEQYF. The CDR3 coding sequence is TGCGCCAGCAGCTTGGCCGCAGGCTACGAGCAGTACTTC.

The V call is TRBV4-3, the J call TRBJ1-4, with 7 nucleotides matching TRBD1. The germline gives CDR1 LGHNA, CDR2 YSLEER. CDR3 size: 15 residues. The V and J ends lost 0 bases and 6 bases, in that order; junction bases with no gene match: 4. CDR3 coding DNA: TGCGCCAGCAGCCAAGATAGGGGGCGGGATGAAAAACTGTTTTTT. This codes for CASSQDRGRDEKLFF.

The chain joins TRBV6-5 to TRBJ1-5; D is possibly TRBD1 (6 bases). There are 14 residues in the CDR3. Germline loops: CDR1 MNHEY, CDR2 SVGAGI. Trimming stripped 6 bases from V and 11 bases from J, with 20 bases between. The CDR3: CASSRLQGSLSQHF. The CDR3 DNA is TGTGCCAGCAGCCGACTACAGGGCTCTCTGTCCCAGCATTTT.

The CDR3 region is CASSTSGDGNIQYF. The CDR3 DNA reads TGCGCCAGCTCGACTAGCGGGGACGGTAACATTCAGTACTTC. V gene TRBV5-1 combines with J gene TRBJ2-4; 11 bases line up with TRBD2. Unmatched junction bases numbered 7, after V lost 7 bases and J lost 7 bases. The length of the CDR3 is 14 residues. The germline CDR1 and CDR2 sequences are SGHRS and YFSETQ.

CDR3 region: CASSTGGNTEAFF. Written as DNA, the CDR3 is TGTGCCAGCTCAACCGGCGGGAACACTGAAGCTTTCTTT. The chain carries TRBV18 and TRBJ1-1; D is unresolved. Looked up from germline, CDR1 is KGHSH and CDR2 is LQKENI. The V end lost 5 bases, the J end lost 1 base, and 8 bases lay between the germline ends. This CDR3 has 13 amino acids.